This T cell receptor (beta chain) appears in the sequencing data of a study of T cell repertoires in cytomegalovirus infection. TCRdb reprocessed the reads via MiXCR and lists one record per CDR3 protein. In the table there are 200,000 to 250,000 distinct CDR3 sequences, 6% to 8% of which are singletons. This clonotype came up many times. Its antigen is still unknown. Study observations and caveats: Of the TCR beta families, the public ones yielded a cumulative frequency that identified carriers of CMV plus the relevant HLA.

Material: PBMCs. The receptor was derived from a human donor in good health (CMV status not recorded). Some clones in this sample may be carry-over from other donors' samples.

The CDR3 DNA reads as TGTGCCAGCAGCCTCTACGGGGAATCTTTCACCTCTGGGGCCAACGTCCTGACTTTC. It is translated as CASSLYGESFTSGANVLTF. The V gene is TRBV11-2, the J gene TRBJ2-6, with a tentative D call TRBD2 (5 bases). Trimming took off 5 bases at V and 0 bases at J, with 20 bases between the two ends. The CDR3 is made up of 19 amino acids. Germline values: CDR1 SGHAT, CDR2 FQNNGV.